The rows below give T cell receptor beta chains drawn from one sample of a study of radiation and T cells in renal cell carcinoma. Measured with immunoSEQ multiplex PCR; TCRdb has only the in-frame clones, and not every one. The sample lists some 100,000 clones; approximately 83% were seen once. The sequenced sample was blood, obtained from a patient whose treatment included radiotherapy and nephrectomy. These receptors were collected from a man aged 60-69 years with renal cell carcinoma. Both conserved end residues are part of each CDR3. The D gene is left open where the match is weak. A row's size may be missing; if present it is once, few, many or a size class.

D,J,size,V,DNA,CDR3
-,TRBJ1-5,-,TRBV7-2,TGTGCCAGCAGCTTTATGGAAAATCAGCCCCAGCATTTT,CASSFMENQPQHF
-,TRBJ2-7,-,TRBV18,TGTGCCAGCTCACCGGTAGAAGGAGAGGAGCAGTACTTC,CASSPVEGEEQYF
-,TRBJ2-1,-,TRBV7-6,TGTGCCAGCAGTCTGGACTTCAGCTCCTACAATGAGCAGTTCTTC,CASSLDFSSYNEQFF
-,TRBJ2-7,-,TRBV27,TGTGCCAGCAGCCATGACTACGAGCAGTACTTC,CASSHDYEQYF
-,TRBJ2-5,-,TRBV5-1,TGCGCCAGCAGACCCGACGGCCTTGGTCAAGAGACCCAGTACTTC,CASRPDGLGQETQYF
-,TRBJ1-2,few,TRBV5-8,TGTGCCAGCAGCTTGTGGTTAGCTAACTATGGCTACACCTTC,CASSLWLANYGYTF
-,TRBJ2-2,-,TRBV6-5,TGTGCCAGCAGTTACTCAGGGGGTATCACCGGGGAGCTGTTTTTT,CASSYSGGITGELFF
-,TRBJ2-7,once,TRBV7-9,TGTGCCAGCACGACAGGCACGTACGAGCAGTACTTC,CASTTGTYEQYF
TRBD2,TRBJ2-5,-,TRBV19,TGTGCCAGTAGTACCCCGGGAGGGGAGGCAGGGGAGACCCAGTACTTC,CASSTPGGEAGETQYF
-,TRBJ1-5,-,TRBV10-3,TGTGCCATCAGTGAGTCCCCCACCGTTGGTAATCGCCCCCAGCATTTT,CAISESPTVGNRPQHF
-,TRBJ2-3,-,TRBV19,TGTGCCAGTAGTATAGAACTATCAGATACGCAGTATTTT,CASSIELSDTQYF
-,TRBJ1-3,-,TRBV4-3,TGCGCCAGCAGTTCTCAGGGGAAAGCTGGAAACACCATATATTTT,CASSSQGKAGNTIYF
-,TRBJ1-3,once,TRBV11-2,TGTGCCAGCAGCGGGACGGACTGGATAGGAAACACCATATATTTT,CASSGTDWIGNTIYF
-,TRBJ1-1,-,TRBV2,TGTGCCAGCAGTGTTACAGGAGCCGTCACTGAAGCTTTCTTT,CASSVTGAVTEAFF
-,TRBJ1-6,-,TRBV28,TGTGCCAGCACGTCTAATAGATCCCCACCCACAAAAAACGAACCAGGGTATAGGAATTCACCCCTCCACTTT,CASTSNRSPPTKNEPGYRNSPLHF
TRBD1,TRBJ1-4,-,TRBV2,TGTGCCAGCCAGGGACAGGGCGGGGGAAAACTGTTTTTT,CASQGQGGGKLFF
TRBD1,TRBJ2-1,-,TRBV2,TGTGCCACGCTGGGACAGGACGTCTACAATGAGCAGTTCTTC,CATLGQDVYNEQFF
-,TRBJ1-1,few,TRBV30,TGTGCCTGGAGCGGGGGGAGGGTGGCTTTCTTT,CAWSGGRVAFF
TRBD1,TRBJ1-3,-,TRBV5-1,TGCGCCAGCGGACAGGGGGTCGGAAACACCATATATTTT,CASGQGVGNTIYF
TRBD2,TRBJ2-3,-,TRBV6-4,TGTGCCAGCAGTGCTCTGGGACTATCGACAGATACGCAGTATTTT,CASSALGLSTDTQYF
-,TRBJ2-5,-,TRBV10-1,TGCGCCAGCAATCAAGGAAATCTGGGGCAAGAGACCCAGTACTTC,CASNQGNLGQETQYF
-,TRBJ1-1,-,TRBV11-2,TGTGCCAGCAGCTTTAAGGTCTGGGGGGCGGAGGGGACTGAAGCTTTCTTT,CASSFKVWGAEGTEAFF